A selection of T cell receptor beta chains follows, all from one sample in a study of response to subunit inactivated influenza vaccine. TCRdb recomputed calls from the RT-PCR reads with MiXCR, one row per CDR3 protein. The sample lists hundreds of thousands of distinct CDR3 sequences, more than 11% seen once, with around 7% in the top ten. The sequences come from PBMCs from blood, collected roughly 15 days before vaccination. The receptors derive from a man between 50 and 59 years old who received an inactivated influenza vaccine. The CDR3 runs from the conserved cysteine through the conserved F or W. A D gene is named only where the DNA matches it firmly. The size field is filled for only some rows; it gives once, few, many or a size class.

J gene: TRBJ2-3
V gene: TRBV5-1
D gene: TRBD1
clone size: few
CDR3 DNA: TGCGCCAGCAGGTCCGGACAGGGCACAGATACGCAGTATTTT
CDR3 protein: CASRSGQGTDTQYF

J gene: TRBJ2-2
V gene: TRBV12-3/TRBV12-4
D gene: TRBD1
clone size: few
CDR3 DNA: TGTGCCAGCACCACTCCAGGGGGGAACACCGGGGAGCTGTTTTTT
CDR3 protein: CASTTPGGNTGELFF

J gene: TRBJ2-1
V gene: TRBV5-6
D gene: .
clone size: .
CDR3 DNA: TGTGCCAGCAGCTTTGCGACCTCCGGTTACAATGAGCAGTTCTTC
CDR3 protein: CASSFATSGYNEQFF

J gene: TRBJ1-1
V gene: TRBV10-3
D gene: .
clone size: .
CDR3 DNA: TGTGCCATCAGTGTGGACGCGAACACTGAAGCTTTCTTT
CDR3 protein: CAISVDANTEAFF

J gene: TRBJ1-4
V gene: TRBV10-3
D gene: TRBD1
clone size: .
CDR3 DNA: TGTGCCATCGGGGCTGGGCAGGGGGCTCAGGAAAAACTGTTTTTT
CDR3 protein: CAIGAGQGAQEKLFF

J gene: TRBJ2-2
V gene: TRBV12-3/TRBV12-4
D gene: .
clone size: once
CDR3 DNA: TGTGCCAGCAGCGGATCTAGTAACACCGGGGAGCTGTTTTTT
CDR3 protein: CASSGSSNTGELFF

J gene: TRBJ2-5
V gene: TRBV7-8
D gene: .
clone size: few
CDR3 DNA: TGTGCCAGCAGCTTAGCGCAGGCGTACCAAGAGACCCAGTACTTC
CDR3 protein: CASSLAQAYQETQYF

J gene: TRBJ2-7
V gene: TRBV19
D gene: .
clone size: many
CDR3 DNA: TGTGCCAGCTCGGGACACGGCCCCTACGAGCAGTACTTC
CDR3 protein: CASSGHGPYEQYF

J gene: TRBJ2-7
V gene: TRBV12-5
D gene: TRBD2
clone size: .
CDR3 DNA: TGTGCTAGCGGGACGGGGACTACCGCGGGAATCTACGAGCAGTACTTC
CDR3 protein: CASGTGTTAGIYEQYF

J gene: TRBJ2-6
V gene: TRBV6-1
D gene: .
clone size: few
CDR3 DNA: TGTGCCAGCGGACGATTCTCTGGGGCCAACGTCCTGACTTTC
CDR3 protein: CASGRFSGANVLTF

J gene: TRBJ2-1
V gene: TRBV5-1
D gene: TRBD1
clone size: few
CDR3 DNA: TGCGCCAGCAGCCGGACAGGGGCCCGGTCGTCCGAGCAGTTCTTC
CDR3 protein: CASSRTGARSSEQFF

J gene: TRBJ1-5
V gene: TRBV12-3/TRBV12-4
D gene: TRBD1
clone size: .
CDR3 DNA: TGTGCCAGCAGGACAGGGGGGGTTAGCAATCAGCCCCAGCATTTT
CDR3 protein: CASRTGGVSNQPQHF

J gene: TRBJ1-5
V gene: TRBV6-5
D gene: .
clone size: .
CDR3 DNA: TGTGCCAGCAGTTACTCGATAACAGCCAATCAGCCCCAGCATTTT
CDR3 protein: CASSYSITANQPQHF

J gene: TRBJ2-1
V gene: TRBV3-1
D gene: TRBD2
clone size: once
CDR3 DNA: TGTGCCAGCAGTTCCGGACTAGCGGGGGGGCTGGGAATTAATGAGCAGTTCTTC
CDR3 protein: CASSSGLAGGLGINEQFF

J gene: TRBJ2-7
V gene: TRBV19
D gene: .
clone size: .
CDR3 DNA: TGTGCCAGTAGTCGCTTTGGCAGGAGCAACCCCTACGAGCAGTACTTC
CDR3 protein: CASSRFGRSNPYEQYF

J gene: TRBJ2-3
V gene: TRBV12-3/TRBV12-4
D gene: TRBD2
clone size: few
CDR3 DNA: TGTGCCAGCAGTTTAGACACTAGCGGCACAGATACGCAGTATTTT
CDR3 protein: CASSLDTSGTDTQYF

J gene: TRBJ2-1
V gene: TRBV19
D gene: .
clone size: .
CDR3 DNA: TGTGCCAGTAGTCCGCGGCTAAACTCCTACAATGAGCAGTTCTTC
CDR3 protein: CASSPRLNSYNEQFF

J gene: TRBJ2-7
V gene: TRBV20-1
D gene: TRBD2
clone size: few
CDR3 DNA: TGCAGTGCTACCCACGGGGGGTTTACCTACGAGCAGTACTTC
CDR3 protein: CSATHGGFTYEQYF

J gene: TRBJ2-2
V gene: TRBV6-2/TRBV6-3
D gene: TRBD2
clone size: many
CDR3 DNA: TGTGCCAGCAGACGTACGACTAGCGGATTCTATGGGGAGCTGTTTTTT
CDR3 protein: CASRRTTSGFYGELFF

J gene: TRBJ2-6
V gene: TRBV7-2
D gene: TRBD2
clone size: .
CDR3 DNA: TGTGCCAGCAGCCGGGGGGGAGGGGCCAACGTCCTGACTTTC
CDR3 protein: CASSRGGGANVLTF

J gene: TRBJ2-5
V gene: TRBV12-3/TRBV12-4
D gene: TRBD2
clone size: many
CDR3 DNA: TGTGCCAGCAGTTTAGGACTAGCGGGACTACAAGAGACCCAGTACTTC
CDR3 protein: CASSLGLAGLQETQYF

J gene: TRBJ2-2
V gene: TRBV5-4
D gene: .
clone size: many
CDR3 DNA: TGTGCCAGCAGTCAGCCGAACACCGGGGAGCTGTTTTTT
CDR3 protein: CASSQPNTGELFF

J gene: TRBJ1-5
V gene: TRBV6-2/TRBV6-3
D gene: .
clone size: .
CDR3 DNA: TGTGCCAGCAGTTACTCGAAGGGGCTGCCCCAGCATTTT
CDR3 protein: CASSYSKGLPQHF

J gene: TRBJ2-7
V gene: TRBV10-3
D gene: .
clone size: .
CDR3 DNA: TGTGCCATCAGTGAGCCGAAAGGGACCTACGAGCAGTACTTC
CDR3 protein: CAISEPKGTYEQYF

J gene: TRBJ2-5
V gene: TRBV20-1
D gene: TRBD1
clone size: .
CDR3 DNA: TGCAGTGCTACGGGGGACAGGGGAGAGACCCAGTACTTC
CDR3 protein: CSATGDRGETQYF

J gene: TRBJ2-7
V gene: TRBV4-3
D gene: .
clone size: .
CDR3 DNA: TGCGCCAGCAGCCAGGATGCCGATAGGACCCGACTTCTCTACGAGCAGTACTTC
CDR3 protein: CASSQDADRTRLLYEQYF

J gene: TRBJ1-4
V gene: TRBV5-6
D gene: .
clone size: .
CDR3 DNA: TGTGCCAGCAGCTTGGAGGGCCGGACTTCAGCAAATGAAAAACTGTTTTTT
CDR3 protein: CASSLEGRTSANEKLFF

J gene: TRBJ1-4
V gene: TRBV20-1
D gene: .
clone size: .
CDR3 DNA: TGCAGTGCTAGAAGTGGCCGGCGGCGGGACTGGAAATTTGGTGAAAAACTGTTTTTT
CDR3 protein: CSARSGRRRDWKFGEKLFF

J gene: TRBJ2-7
V gene: TRBV6-2/TRBV6-3
D gene: TRBD1
clone size: .
CDR3 DNA: TGTGCCAGCAGTCCGACAGGGATCGAGCAGTACTTC
CDR3 protein: CASSPTGIEQYF

J gene: TRBJ2-7
V gene: TRBV6-6
D gene: .
clone size: few
CDR3 DNA: TGTGCCAGCAGTCCCCTTCCTCTCGAGCAGTACTTC
CDR3 protein: CASSPLPLEQYF